The 4 T cell receptor beta chains given below trace back to one sample, sequenced in a study of blood T cells in healthy people across ages. A J-beta primer mix and a sample-barcoded 5' primer were used in a second PCR of about 7 to 11 cycles. TCRdb called the 5' RACE reads again in MiXCR, with one record for every CDR3 protein. The sample yields just over 1 million distinct CDR3 sequences, around 43% seen once. What was sequenced was blood. All receptors come from a woman aged 55-69 years in good health.

This clonotype has a handful of counts. The chain carries TRBV7-2 and TRBJ2-4, with unresolved D. The J call may not be correct, given that the DNA end is closer to TRBJ2-7. Germline CDR1 and CDR2: SGHTA and FQGNSA. This CDR3 region has 13 residues. Here the CDR3 reads CASSRYRNYEQYF. The CDR3 DNA sequence: TGTGCCAGCAGCCGGTATCGCAACTACGAGCAGTACTTC.

The chain carries TRBV3-1 and TRBJ1-5; D gene unclear. The germline CDR1 and CDR2 sequences are LGHDT and YNNKEL (reference sequence). The CDR3 extends over 14 amino acids. Trimming removed 4 bases from V and 4 bases from J, with 11 bases in between. CDR3 coding DNA: TGTGCCAGCAGCCGCCGCCCGGGGAATCAGCCCCAGCATTTT. Residues: CASSRRPGNQPQHF.

This clonotype appeared a few times. V usage is TRBV7-9 and J usage is TRBJ2-7; 7 bases align to TRBD1. The germline CDR1 and CDR2 sequences are SEHNR and FQNEAQ (reference sequence). CDR3 length equals 16 residues. With V trimmed by 4 bases and J by 3 bases, 12 bases remained unmatched. CDR3 DNA: TGTGCCAGCAGCTCTAGTCAGCGACAGGGTATCTACGAGCAGTACTTC. Translated: CASSSSQRQGIYEQYF.

The rearrangement joins TRBV27 to TRBJ2-7; 12 bases are a match to TRBD2. The CDR3 length is 17 residues. Germline values: CDR1 MNHEY, CDR2 SMNVEV (reference sequence). After removal of 4 bases from V and 5 bases from J, the junction contained 12 bases not matched to a gene. This CDR3 reads CASSSLMTSGRLNEQYF. The CDR3 DNA reads TGTGCCAGCAGTTCCCTTATGACTAGCGGGAGACTTAACGAGCAGTACTTC.